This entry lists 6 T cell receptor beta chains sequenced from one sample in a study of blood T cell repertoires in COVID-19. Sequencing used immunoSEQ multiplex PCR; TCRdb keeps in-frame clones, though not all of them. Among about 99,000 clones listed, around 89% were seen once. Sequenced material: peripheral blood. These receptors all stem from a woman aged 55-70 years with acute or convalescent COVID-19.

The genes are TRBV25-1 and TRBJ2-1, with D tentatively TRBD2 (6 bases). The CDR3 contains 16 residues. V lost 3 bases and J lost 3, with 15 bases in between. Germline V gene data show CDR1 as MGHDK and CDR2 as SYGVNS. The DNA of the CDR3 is TGTGCCAGCAGTGACTCTCGGGGGACTTACTACAATGAGCAGTTCTTC. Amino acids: CASSDSRGTYYNEQFF.

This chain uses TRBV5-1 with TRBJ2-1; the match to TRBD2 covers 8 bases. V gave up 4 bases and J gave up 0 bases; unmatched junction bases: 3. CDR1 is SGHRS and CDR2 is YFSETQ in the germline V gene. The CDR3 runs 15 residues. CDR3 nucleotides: TGCGCCAGCAGCGTAGCGGGGAGCTCCTACAATGAGCAGTTCTTC. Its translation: CASSVAGSSYNEQFF.

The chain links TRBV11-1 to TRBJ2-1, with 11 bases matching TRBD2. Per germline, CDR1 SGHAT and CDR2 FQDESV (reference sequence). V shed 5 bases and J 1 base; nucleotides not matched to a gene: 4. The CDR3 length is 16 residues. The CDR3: CASSTRTSGSYNEQFF. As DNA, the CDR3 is TGTGCCAGCAGCACGCGGACTAGCGGGTCCTACAATGAGCAGTTCTTC.

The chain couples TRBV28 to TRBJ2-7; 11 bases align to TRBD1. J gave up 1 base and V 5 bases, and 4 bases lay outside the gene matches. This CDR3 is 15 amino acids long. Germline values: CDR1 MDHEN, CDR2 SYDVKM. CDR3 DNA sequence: TGTGCCAGCAGTCCCGGGACAGGGGGATCCTACGAGCAGTACTTC. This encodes CASSPGTGGSYEQYF.

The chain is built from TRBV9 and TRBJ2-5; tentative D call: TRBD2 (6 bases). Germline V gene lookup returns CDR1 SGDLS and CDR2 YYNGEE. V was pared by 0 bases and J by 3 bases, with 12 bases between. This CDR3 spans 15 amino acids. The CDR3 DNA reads TGTGCCAGCAGCGTAGGGGGCGGGACTGAAGAGACCCAGTACTTC. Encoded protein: CASSVGGGTEETQYF. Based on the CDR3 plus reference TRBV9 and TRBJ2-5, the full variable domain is DSGVTQTPKHLITATGQRVTLRCSPRSGDLSVYWYQQSLDQGLQFLIQYYNGEERAKGNILERFSAQQFPDLHSELNLSSLELGDSALYFCASSVGGGTEETQYFGPGTRLLVL.

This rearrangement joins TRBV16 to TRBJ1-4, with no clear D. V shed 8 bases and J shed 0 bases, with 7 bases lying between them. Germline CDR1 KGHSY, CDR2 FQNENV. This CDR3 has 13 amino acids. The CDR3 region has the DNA TGTGCCAGCCAGTTTGCAACTAATGAAAAACTGTTTTTT. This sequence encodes CASQFATNEKLFF. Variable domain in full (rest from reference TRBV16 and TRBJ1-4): GEEVAQTPKHLVRGEGQKAKLYCAPIKGHSYVFWYQQVLKNEFKFLISFQNENVFDETGMPKERFSAKCLPNSPCSLEIQATKLEDSAVYFCASQFATNEKLFFGSGTQLSVL.